This passage covers 27 T cell receptor beta chains from one sample sequenced in a study of CD8 T cells in Susac syndrome. A quantity of about 0.5 to 1 ug RNA underwent reverse transcription using random hexamers. Using its own MiXCR run on the immunoSEQ multiplex PCR reads, TCRdb lists one record per CDR3 protein. This table holds 250,000 to 300,000 distinct CDR3 sequences, around 89% found once. Specimen: CD8+ T cells from PBMCs. The receptors originated from a human donor with multiple sclerosis.

The rearrangement links TRBV20-1 to TRBJ2-7; weak D call: TRBD1 (6 bases). V was clipped by 6 bases and J by 2 bases, with 14 bases between them. Germline V gene lookup returns CDR1 DFQATT and CDR2 SNEGSKA (reference sequence). The CDR3 contains 13 residues. The CDR3 region has the DNA TGCAGTGCCGTTAGGACAGCCACCTACGAGCAGTACTTC. This gives the protein CSAVRTATYEQYF.

The sample holds a few counts of this clonotype. The chain employs TRBV29-1 and TRBJ2-7; 8 nucleotides line up with TRBD1. Germline CDR1 SQVTM, CDR2 ANQGSEA. The CDR3 totals 14 residues. Trimming at V came to 3 bases and at J to 0 bases, leaving 4 bases not matched to a gene. The CDR3 nucleotides read TGCAGCGTTGAGGCCGGGACAGGCTCCTACGAGCAGTACTTC. Its translation is CSVEAGTGSYEQYF.

The chain recombines TRBV4-1 with TRBJ1-5, with D unclear. Germline lookup yields CDR1 MGHRA and CDR2 YSYEKL. V dropped 1 base and J dropped 1 base, with 5 bases sitting between them. This CDR3 is 14 amino acids long. The CDR3 here is CASSQVLSNQPQHF. The CDR3 nucleotides are TGCGCCAGCAGCCAAGTTTTGAGCAATCAGCCCCAGCATTTT.

The chain uses TRBV28 and TRBJ2-2; D may be TRBD1 (5 bases). The CDR3 contains 14 residues. The ends were cut back, 3 bases at V and 4 bases at J, with 9 bases in the middle. Germline V CDR1 and CDR2: MDHEN, SYDVKM. CDR3 sequence: CASSFGASTGELFF. The CDR3 nucleotides are TGTGCCAGCAGTTTTGGGGCGAGCACCGGGGAGCTGTTTTTT.

This clonotype has more than one count but fewer than ten. The chain uses TRBV6-1 and TRBJ2-7, with 12 nucleotides matching TRBD2. V dropped 5 bases and J dropped 7; count of bases not matched to a gene: 9. CDR1 MNHNS and CDR2 SASEGT come from the germline V gene. The CDR3 consists of 15 residues. This chain's CDR3 is CASSLGLAGTVEQYF. The CDR3 coding sequence is TGTGCCAGCAGTCTTGGACTAGCGGGAACCGTAGAGCAGTACTTC.

This clonotype appeared a few times. The chain links TRBV21-1 to TRBJ2-7; TRBD2 was called by the table and not checked on the DNA. TRBV21-1 constitutes a pseudogene. This CDR3 comprises 13 residues. This CDR3 is CASSPAGSYEQYF. The CDR3 DNA follows: TGTGCCAGCAGCCCCGCGGGTTCCTACGAGCAGTACTTC.

The genes are TRBV7-8 and TRBJ1-6, with 9 nucleotides matching TRBD1. The trim removed 2 bases at V and 9 bases at J, leaving 14 bases unmatched. Germline-derived CDR1 and CDR2 are SGHVS and FQNEAQ. CDR3 length: 18 residues. CDR3 sequence: CASSLNRPAGTGSSPLHF. In DNA, the CDR3 is TGTGCCAGCAGCTTAAACCGCCCCGCCGGGACAGGGAGTTCACCCCTCCACTTT.

The chain employs TRBV7-9 and TRBJ1-3; D is perhaps TRBD1 (6 bases). CDR3 size: 18 residues. V was trimmed by 6 bases and J by 0 bases, leaving 21 bases between them. Germline CDR1 SEHNR, CDR2 FQNEAQ (reference sequence). In nucleotides, the CDR3 is TGTGCCAGCAGTACCCCGGCACAGGGAGTTTACTCTGGAAACACCATATATTTT. This codes for CASSTPAQGVYSGNTIYF.

The rearrangement uses TRBV6-4 and TRBJ1-5, with D unclear. CDR1 MRHNA and CDR2 SNTAGT come from the germline V gene. Trimming shortened V by 5 bases and J by 2 bases, and 13 bases separated the two germline ends. CDR3 length: 15 amino acids. The CDR3 DNA sequence: TGTGCCAGCAGTACATCCCCCGTAGGCAATCAGCCCCAGCATTTT. Protein sequence: CASSTSPVGNQPQHF.

The chain carries TRBV19 and TRBJ1-5; D ambiguous. CDR3 length equals 16 residues. Germline CDR1 reads LNHDA; CDR2 reads SQIVND (reference sequence). Trimming removed 5 bases from V and 1 base from J, with 15 bases in between. The CDR3 protein is CASSRDAFWSNQPQHF. The CDR3 DNA reads as TGTGCCAGTAGTCGCGACGCGTTTTGGAGCAATCAGCCCCAGCATTTT. Combining the CDR3 with reference TRBV19 and TRBJ1-5 gives the whole variable domain DGGITQSPKYLFRKEGQNVTLSCEQNLNHDAMYWYRQDPGQGLRLIYYSQIVNDFQKGDIAEGYSVSREKKESFPLTVTSAQKNPTAFYLCASSRDAFWSNQPQHFGDGTRLSIL.

V is TRBV4-1 and J is TRBJ1-6; no firm D call. Germline CDR1 and CDR2: MGHRA and YSYEKL. This CDR3 is 14 amino acids long. The V and J ends lost 2 bases and 6 bases respectively, with 8 bases between them. CDR3 nucleotides: TGCGCCAGCAGCCAACTCCCCGGTAATTCACCCCTCCACTTT. Residues: CASSQLPGNSPLHF.

This chain connects TRBV2 to TRBJ2-7; tentative D call: TRBD2 (6 bases). The CDR3 length is 15 residues. Germline CDR1 SNHLY, CDR2 FYNNEI. V was pared by 2 bases and J by 7 bases, with 18 bases between. CDR3 sequence (DNA): TGTGCCAGCAGTGAAACGGCGACGGGACTCGGTGAGCAGTACTTC. Encoded protein: CASSETATGLGEQYF.

The chain is built from TRBV20-1 and TRBJ2-7, with 8 bases matching TRBD2. Trimming took 1 base from V and 0 from J; bases not matched to a gene: 2. This CDR3 is built from 14 residues. From germline, CDR1 is DFQATT and CDR2 SNEGSKA (reference sequence). Here the CDR3 DNA reads TGCAGTGCTAGAGTAAGCGGGGGCTCCTACGAGCAGTACTTC. This encodes CSARVSGGSYEQYF.

CDR3 sequence (DNA): TGCAGTGCTAGGAATCGGACCCAAGAGACCCAGTACTTC. Protein product: CSARNRTQETQYF. The genes are TRBV20-1 and TRBJ2-5; D is unresolved. The germline CDR1 and CDR2 sequences are DFQATT and SNEGSKA (reference sequence). The CDR3 spans 13 residues. V lost 3 bases and J 1 base, leaving 9 bases between the germline ends.

The chain has TRBV18 and TRBJ2-1; 9 bases map to TRBD2. Germline-derived CDR1 and CDR2 are KGHSH and LQKENI. J was trimmed by 6 bases and V by 6 bases; bases with no gene match: 12. The CDR3 runs to 16 residues. The CDR3 protein is CASSPMVAGGINEQFF. Here the CDR3 DNA reads TGTGCCAGCTCCCCAATGGTCGCGGGGGGGATCAATGAGCAGTTCTTC.

The V gene is TRBV2, the J gene TRBJ2-7; D is possibly TRBD1 (5 bases). This CDR3 is 17 amino acids long. Deletions cut 4 bases from V and 3 bases from J, with 22 bases between. Germline V gene sequence: CDR1 SNHLY, CDR2 FYNNEI. The CDR3 nucleotides read TGTGCCAGCAGTGTTTGGGTCAGTCAGGGAATCAACTACGAGCAGTACTTC. It encodes CASSVWVSQGINYEQYF. Using reference TRBV2 and TRBJ2-7 for the parts outside the CDR3, the full variable domain is EPEVTQTPSHQVTQMGQEVILRCVPISNHLYFYWYRQILGQKVEFLVSFYNNEISEKSEIFDDQFSVERPDGSNFTLKIRSTKLEDSAMYFCASSVWVSQGINYEQYFGPGTRLTVT.

The genes are TRBV5-4 and TRBJ1-2, with 7 nucleotides matching TRBD1. This CDR3 comprises 14 residues. V lost 3 bases, J lost 6 bases, and 8 bases stayed unmatched. Germline assignment: CDR1 SGHNT and CDR2 YYREEE (reference sequence). The DNA of the CDR3 is TGTGCCAGCAGCTCCTATACAGGGGACCATGGCTACACCTTC. Encoded protein: CASSSYTGDHGYTF. Drawing the rest from reference TRBV5-4 and TRBJ1-2, the complete variable domain is ETGVTQSPTHLIKTRGQQVTLRCSSQSGHNTVSWYQQALGQGPQFIFQYYREEENGRGNFPPRFSGLQFPNYSSELNVNALELDDSALYLCASSSYTGDHGYTFGSGTRLTVV.

V gene TRBV5-6 combines with J gene TRBJ1-1, with 10 nucleotides matching TRBD1. The trim removed 5 bases at V and 4 bases at J, leaving 11 bases unmatched. The CDR3 is 16 residues long. The germline V gene has CDR1 SGHDT and CDR2 YYEEEE. CDR3 nucleotide sequence: TGTGCCAGCAGATATGCCGGGACAGGGGTGGCCACTGAAGCTTTCTTT. Translated: CASRYAGTGVATEAFF.

This chain joins TRBV4-1 and TRBJ1-1; D ambiguous. CDR1 is MGHRA, CDR2 YSYEKL, per germline. The CDR3 has 12 amino acids. Trimming cost V 0 bases and J 7 bases, with 6 bases left between them. The CDR3 coding sequence is TGCGCCAGCAGCCAAGAAGCCGATGAAGCTTTCTTT. Translated, it gives CASSQEADEAFF.

The rearrangement joins TRBV9 to TRBJ1-2; possible D gene TRBD1, 6 bases. The length of the CDR3 is 16 residues. In germline, CDR1 is SGDLS, CDR2 YYNGEE. V was clipped by 0 bases and J by 1 base, with 13 bases between them. The CDR3 sequence is CASSVAPDSVNYGYTF. CDR3 in DNA: TGTGCCAGCAGCGTAGCCCCGGACAGTGTTAACTATGGCTACACCTTC.

This chain links TRBV15 with TRBJ1-6; D is perhaps TRBD1 (6 bases). Germline assignment: CDR1 LNHNV and CDR2 YYDKDF (reference sequence). The V end lost 4 bases, the J end lost 9 bases, and 13 bases lay between the germline ends. This CDR3 is 14 amino acids long. The CDR3 protein is CATSTTGYGSPLHF. DNA of the CDR3: TGTGCCACCAGCACAACAGGGTACGGTTCACCCCTCCACTTT.

The chain is built from TRBV20-1 and TRBJ2-1; D is undetermined. Trimming pared 8 bases from V and 12 bases from J, leaving 17 bases between. Germline-derived CDR1 and CDR2 are DFQATT and SNEGSKA (reference sequence). This CDR3 is built from 11 residues. CDR3 coding DNA: TGCAGTCTTAACAAATCCCCTCGGCAGTTCTTC. Protein product: CSLNKSPRQFF.

The CDR3: CSVGVAFF. The CDR3 DNA reads TGCAGCGTAGGGGTCGCTTTCTTT. The chain combines TRBV29-1 with TRBJ1-1; possibly TRBD1 for D (5 bases). This CDR3 region has 8 residues. The germline V and J ends were trimmed by 6 bases and 11 bases, with 7 bases remaining between them. Germline-derived CDR1 and CDR2 are SQVTM and ANQGSEA.

This clonotype was counted only a few times. V usage is TRBV5-6 and J usage is TRBJ2-1, with 9 bases that match TRBD2. This CDR3 has 15 residues. Per germline, CDR1 SGHDT and CDR2 YYEEEE. The V and J ends lost 3 bases and 4 bases, in that order; junction bases with no gene match: 5. The CDR3: CASSSSGEGYNEQFF. CDR3 DNA: TGTGCCAGCAGCTCTAGCGGGGAGGGGTACAATGAGCAGTTCTTC.

J is TRBJ1-4 and V is TRBV13; D remains ambiguous. Trimming cost V 6 bases and J 5 bases, with 13 bases left between them. The germline gives CDR1 PRHDT, CDR2 FYEKMQ (reference sequence). The CDR3 consists of 14 residues. Here the CDR3 reads CASSSSDGNEKLFF. Here the CDR3 DNA reads TGTGCCAGCAGTTCCTCGGACGGGAATGAAAAACTGTTTTTT.

The chain employs TRBV4-3 and TRBJ2-1; TRBD1 matches at 7 bases. Per germline, CDR1 LGHNA and CDR2 YSLEER. J was trimmed by 3 bases and V by 0 bases; bases with no gene match: 14. This CDR3 contains 19 residues. In DNA, the CDR3 is TGCGCCAGCAGCCAAGATACAGGGGTAGCAGCGGTTCGCTACAATGAGCAGTTCTTC. This codes for CASSQDTGVAAVRYNEQFF.

The count of this clonotype is one. The rearrangement uses TRBV20-1 and TRBJ2-3, with 11 positions matching TRBD2. With V trimmed by 0 bases and J by 4 bases, 3 bases remained unmatched. This CDR3 is 15 amino acids long. CDR1 DFQATT and CDR2 SNEGSKA come from the germline V gene (reference sequence). Written as DNA, the CDR3 is TGCAGTGCTAGAGATGGTAGCGGGGGGGCAGATACGCAGTATTTT. Protein sequence: CSARDGSGGADTQYF.